Detailed here is one TCR beta chain. The antigen remains unidentified. The record originates from a study of OX40 agonist ivuxolimab in advanced cancers. Across the whole study: Ivuxolimab, an agonist antibody against OX40 (CD134), was given to patients. Points from the study as a whole: Averaging showed that CD8+ T cells had more expanded clones than CD4+ did. Among the lowest peripheral clonal expansion occurred in 0.1-3.0 mg/kg partial responders. There was clonal expansion of CD4+ and CD8+ blood T cells by week 6 at 0.1 to 3.0 mg/kg.

Sequencing was performed with immunoSEQ multiplex PCR; in TCRdb, only in-frame clones are kept and a portion is missing. Here the sample spans approximately 70,000 clones, 75% to 95% being singletons. The sequencing here drew on CD4+ or CD8+ T cells sorted from blood, taken in a trial of the OX40 agonist ivuxolimab. The source is an adult with an advanced solid tumor such as melanoma, head and neck, liver or kidney cancer.

CDR3 protein: CASSHMARGTEAFF. The CDR3, as DNA: TGCGCCAGCAGCCACATGGCCCGAGGGACTGAAGCTTTCTTT. The chain uses TRBV4-1 and TRBJ1-1; D gene unclear. V lost 3 bases to trimming and J lost 5 bases, with 13 bases between them. CDR3 length: 14 residues. Per germline, CDR1 MGHRA and CDR2 YSYEKL.